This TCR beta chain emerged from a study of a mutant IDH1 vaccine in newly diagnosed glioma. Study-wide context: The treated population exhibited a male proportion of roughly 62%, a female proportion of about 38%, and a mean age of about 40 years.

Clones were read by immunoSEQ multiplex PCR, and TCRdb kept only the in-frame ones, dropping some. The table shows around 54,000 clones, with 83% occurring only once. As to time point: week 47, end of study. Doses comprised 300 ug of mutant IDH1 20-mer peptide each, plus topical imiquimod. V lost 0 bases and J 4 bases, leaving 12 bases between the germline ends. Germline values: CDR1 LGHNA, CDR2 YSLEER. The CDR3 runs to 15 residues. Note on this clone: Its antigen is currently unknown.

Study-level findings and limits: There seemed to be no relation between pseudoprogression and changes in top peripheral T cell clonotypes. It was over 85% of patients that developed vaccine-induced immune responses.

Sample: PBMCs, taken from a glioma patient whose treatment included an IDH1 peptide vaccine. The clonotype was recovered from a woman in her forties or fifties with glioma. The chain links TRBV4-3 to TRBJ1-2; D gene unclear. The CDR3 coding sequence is TGCGCCAGCAGCCAAGACGCACGCTCCGGCTATGGCTACACCTTC. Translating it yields CASSQDARSGYGYTF.